These T cell receptor beta chains were read from a single sample in a study of blood T cell repertoires in COVID-19. Some clones are missing from TCRdb's copy, which holds only in-frame ones; the method was immunoSEQ multiplex PCR. This table has some 260,000 clones, around 82% appearing once. The material sequenced was peripheral blood. The receptors come from an elderly woman with active or convalescent COVID-19. Each CDR3 is given with its conserved first and last residue. The order of the fields is D gene, V gene, clone size, J gene, CDR3 DNA, CDR3 protein. The D gene is left open where the match is weak. Some rows have no size entry. The others give once, few or many, or a class for an expanded clone.

TRBD1	TRBV18	.	TRBJ2-5	TGTGCCAGCTCACCAGGTACAGGGGGAGAGACCCAGTACTTC	CASSPGTGGETQYF
TRBD2	TRBV7-6	.	TRBJ2-3	TGTGCCAGCAGCGTCGGACAGGCGACTAGCGGGAGTGGAGATACGCAGTATTTT	CASSVGQATSGSGDTQYF
.	TRBV5-1	.	TRBJ1-2	TGCGCCAGCAGCCCCCTGGGGGGTCAGGCTAACTATGGCTACACCTTC	CASSPLGGQANYGYTF
TRBD2	TRBV5-4	.	TRBJ2-3	TGTGCCAGCAGCTCTGGGACTAGCGGGGCTAAACGGACAGATACGCAGTATTTT	CASSSGTSGAKRTDTQYF
.	TRBV5-1	.	TRBJ2-1	TGCGCCAGCGGATTGGGGGGCTTCCCCTCCTACAATGAGCAGTTCTTC	CASGLGGFPSYNEQFF
.	TRBV18	.	TRBJ1-5	TGTGCCAGCTCACCGGGGGGGAGGAATCAGCCCCAGCATTTT	CASSPGGRNQPQHF
.	TRBV6-1	once	TRBJ1-1	TGTGCCAGCAGTGAAGCCTCACACAGGCTTGCTTTCTTT	CASSEASHRLAFF
.	TRBV12-3/TRBV12-4	.	TRBJ2-4	TGTGCCAGCAGTGGGCGGGACCTAAACATTCAGTACTTC	CASSGRDLNIQYF
TRBD2	TRBV5-6	.	TRBJ2-2	TGTGCCAGCAGCTTCCCGGGGGGCACCGGGGAGCTGTTTTTT	CASSFPGGTGELFF
.	TRBV2	.	TRBJ2-3	TGTGCCAGCACCGGAGCAGAGACCCCAGATACGCAGTATTTT	CASTGAETPDTQYF
.	TRBV12-3/TRBV12-4	.	TRBJ1-5	TGTGCCAGCCAAACAGGGACCGGGCCCCAGCATTTT	CASQTGTGPQHF
.	TRBV5-1	few	TRBJ2-1	TGCGCCAGCAGCTTGGCCCAGCGGAATGAGCAGTTCTTC	CASSLAQRNEQFF
TRBD1	TRBV6-5	.	TRBJ1-6	TGTGCCAGCAGTCTTGGGGGACAGGGAGGTTCACCCCTCCACTTT	CASSLGGQGGSPLHF
TRBD2	TRBV6-2/TRBV6-3	.	TRBJ2-4	TGTGCCAGCAGTTTAGGACAAAACCTAGCGCGGGTGGGGGGGATACTAAACATTCAGTACTTC	CASSLGQNLARVGGILNIQYF
TRBD1	TRBV24-1	.	TRBJ1-2	TGTGCCACCAGTGATTCCGGACAGGGATACGCCTATGGCTACACCTTC	CATSDSGQGYAYGYTF
TRBD1	TRBV11-3	.	TRBJ1-2	TGTGCCAGCAGCTTAGATCTGAGGGGGCGCGTCTATGGCTACACCTTC	CASSLDLRGRVYGYTF
.	TRBV6-5	.	TRBJ1-2	TGTGCCAGCAGTTACCTCGGGACATCCGCTAACTATGGCTACACCTTC	CASSYLGTSANYGYTF
.	TRBV28	.	TRBJ1-5	TGTGCCAGCAGACTAGGCCAGTTCGATCAGCCCCAGCATTTT	CASRLGQFDQPQHF
.	TRBV3-1/TRBV3-2	.	TRBJ2-5	TGTGCCAGCAGCCCAACAGGACACGGGACCCAGTACTTC	CASSPTGHGTQYF
TRBD1	TRBV19	.	TRBJ2-7	TGTGCCAGTAGTTACCGGGACAGGGGTCGAGGGCATCTCGAGCAGTACTTC	CASSYRDRGRGHLEQYF
TRBD1	TRBV11-2	.	TRBJ2-7	TGTGCCAGCAGCCCCGGGACAGTGTACGAGCAGTACTTC	CASSPGTVYEQYF
.	TRBV5-5	.	TRBJ1-1	TGTGCCAGCAGCTTCTCTGGGCAGCTAAACACTGAAGCTTTCTTT	CASSFSGQLNTEAFF
.	TRBV3-1/TRBV3-2	few	TRBJ1-6	TGTGCCAGCAGCCCTCTCCCGGGACACGGGCATAATTCACCCCTCCACTTT	CASSPLPGHGHNSPLHF
TRBD1	TRBV7-9	many	TRBJ1-1	TGTGCCAGCAGCTTAACAGGGGCGAACACTGAAGCTTTCTTT	CASSLTGANTEAFF
.	TRBV15	.	TRBJ1-1	TGTGCCACCAGCAAGCGAGGGAGAGGAGAAGCTTTCTTT	CATSKRGRGEAFF
TRBD1	TRBV19	.	TRBJ1-3	TGTGCCAGTAGTACCGGGACAGGGCAAGGAAACACCATATATTTT	CASSTGTGQGNTIYF
.	TRBV19	.	TRBJ2-7	TGTGCCAGTAGTATATATAAGGAGGCCGAGCAGTACTTC	CASSIYKEAEQYF
.	TRBV20-1	.	TRBJ2-5	TGCAGTGCTAGGCCGAGAGAGACCCAGTACTTC	CSARPRETQYF
TRBD2	TRBV27	.	TRBJ2-5	TGTGCCAGCAGCGTCGGGGGGGCCGAGGAGACCCAGTACTTC	CASSVGGAEETQYF
TRBD2	TRBV7-9	once	TRBJ2-3	TGTGCCAGCAGCTTGGGACTAGCGGGGGATACGCAGTATTTT	CASSLGLAGDTQYF
TRBD1	TRBV5-1	.	TRBJ2-1	TGCGCCAGCGGACAGGGGGCAGGGTTTCGTGGGAATGAGCAGTTCTTC	CASGQGAGFRGNEQFF
.	TRBV5-4	few	TRBJ1-2	TGTGCCAGCAGCTTACAGGGTACTAACTATGGCTACACCTTC	CASSLQGTNYGYTF
.	TRBV5-1	.	TRBJ2-1	TGCGCCAGCAGCGCACTAGTCTCCAATGAGCAGTTCTTC	CASSALVSNEQFF
.	TRBV18	.	TRBJ2-7	TGTGCCAGCTCACCATCAGGGGTACAGTACTTC	CASSPSGVQYF
TRBD1	TRBV7-8	.	TRBJ1-2	TGTGCCAGCAGCCTCCGACAGGGTCGGTATGGCTACACCTTC	CASSLRQGRYGYTF
TRBD1	TRBV9	.	TRBJ1-6	TGTGCCAGCAGCCCAACAGGGGTAAGCTCCTATAATTCACCCCTCCACTTT	CASSPTGVSSYNSPLHF
.	TRBV5-1	.	TRBJ1-1	TGCGCCAGCAGCTTGGTAGGGAGGATGGAAGCTTTCTTT	CASSLVGRMEAFF
.	TRBV19	.	TRBJ1-2	TGTGCCAGTAGTAAACAGACTAACTATGGCTACACCTTC	CASSKQTNYGYTF
TRBD2	TRBV5-1	.	TRBJ2-7	TGCGCCAGCAGCTTGTTCGCGGGAGCTGAGCAGTACTTC	CASSLFAGAEQYF
.	TRBV14	.	TRBJ2-3	TGTGCCAGCAGCCAACAGCAGGGTCGGACAGATACGCAGTATTTT	CASSQQQGRTDTQYF